This paragraph covers one T cell receptor beta chain sequence. Enrolled through a virtual design, the participants were between roughly 18 and 95 years of age and came from fewer than 30 US areas. Participants reported their clinical history, and cohort assignment relied on those reports. This sample was taken from a study of blood T cell repertoires in COVID-19. The CDR3 extends over 13 amino acids. In germline, CDR1 is SNHLY, CDR2 FYNNEI. V was pared by 4 bases and J by 6 bases, with 12 bases between. Original handling: Amplification from reference gene primers served as the basis for estimated nucleated cell counts. Profiling relied on immunoSEQ multiplex PCR, and the TCRdb table lists in-frame clones only, not all of them. V and J calls and clone size are given by that table; D and trimming were obtained from the DNA. The table records 200,000 to 250,000 clones, about 84% of them present only once.

Source material: PBMCs or T cells enriched from blood (not recorded which). This clonotype was sampled from a woman aged 45-65 years who had recovered from COVID-19. The rearrangement uses TRBV2 and TRBJ1-2; D call uncertain. The CDR3 DNA reads as TGTGCCAGCAGTGCGAGGCCCCGGGATGGCTACACCTTC. Its translation is CASSARPRDGYTF.